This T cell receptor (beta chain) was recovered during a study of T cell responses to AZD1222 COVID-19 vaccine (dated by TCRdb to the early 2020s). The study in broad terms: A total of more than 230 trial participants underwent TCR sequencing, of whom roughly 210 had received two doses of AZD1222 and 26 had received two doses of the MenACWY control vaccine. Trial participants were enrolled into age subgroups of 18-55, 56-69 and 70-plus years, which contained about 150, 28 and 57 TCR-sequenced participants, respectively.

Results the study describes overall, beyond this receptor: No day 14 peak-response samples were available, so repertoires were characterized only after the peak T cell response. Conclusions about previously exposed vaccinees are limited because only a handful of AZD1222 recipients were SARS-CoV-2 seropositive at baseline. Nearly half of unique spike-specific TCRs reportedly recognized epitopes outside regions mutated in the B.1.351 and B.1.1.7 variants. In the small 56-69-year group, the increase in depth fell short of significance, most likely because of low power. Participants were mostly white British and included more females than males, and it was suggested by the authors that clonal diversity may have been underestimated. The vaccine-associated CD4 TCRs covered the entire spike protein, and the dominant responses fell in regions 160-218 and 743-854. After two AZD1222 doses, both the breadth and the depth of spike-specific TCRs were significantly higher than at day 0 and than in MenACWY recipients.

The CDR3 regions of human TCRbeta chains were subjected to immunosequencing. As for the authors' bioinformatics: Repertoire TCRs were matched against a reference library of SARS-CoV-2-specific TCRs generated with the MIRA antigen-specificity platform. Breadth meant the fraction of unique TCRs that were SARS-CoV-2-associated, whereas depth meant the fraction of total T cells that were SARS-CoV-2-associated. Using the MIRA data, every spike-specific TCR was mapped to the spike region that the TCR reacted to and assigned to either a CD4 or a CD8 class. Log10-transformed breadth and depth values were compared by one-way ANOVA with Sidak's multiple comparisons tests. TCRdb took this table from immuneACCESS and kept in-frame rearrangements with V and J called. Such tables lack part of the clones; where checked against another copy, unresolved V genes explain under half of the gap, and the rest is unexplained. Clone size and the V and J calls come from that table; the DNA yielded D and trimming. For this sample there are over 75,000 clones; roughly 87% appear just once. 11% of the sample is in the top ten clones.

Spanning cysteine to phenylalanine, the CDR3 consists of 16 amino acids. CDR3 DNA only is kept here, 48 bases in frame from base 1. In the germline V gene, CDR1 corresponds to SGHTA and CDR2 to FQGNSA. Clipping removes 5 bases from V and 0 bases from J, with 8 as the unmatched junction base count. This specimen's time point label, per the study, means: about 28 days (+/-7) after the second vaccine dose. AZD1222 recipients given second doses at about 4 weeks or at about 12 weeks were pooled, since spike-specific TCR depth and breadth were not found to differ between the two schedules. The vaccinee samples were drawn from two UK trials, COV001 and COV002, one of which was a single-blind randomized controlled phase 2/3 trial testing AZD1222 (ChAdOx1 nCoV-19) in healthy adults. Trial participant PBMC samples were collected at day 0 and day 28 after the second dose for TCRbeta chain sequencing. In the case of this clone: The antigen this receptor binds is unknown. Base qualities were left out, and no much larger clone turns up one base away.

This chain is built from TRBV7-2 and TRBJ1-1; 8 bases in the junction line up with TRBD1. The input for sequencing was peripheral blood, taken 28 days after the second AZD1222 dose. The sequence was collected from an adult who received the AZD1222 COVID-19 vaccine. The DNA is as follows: TGTGCCAGCAGCCGCGGACAGGGCGCTTTGAACACTGAAGCTTTCTTT. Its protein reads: CASSRGQGALNTEAFF.